This T cell receptor beta chain was sequenced during a study of OX40 agonist ivuxolimab in advanced cancers. Overall study results and limits: Relative to CD4+, CD8+ T cells held more expanded clones on average.

Note on this clone: Its cognate antigen is unknown.

V lost 8 bases and J lost 15; bases outside the gene matches: 14. Germline V gene data show CDR1 as ENHRY and CDR2 as SYGVKD. This CDR3 spans 13 amino acids. Assay: immunoSEQ multiplex PCR; the TCRdb copy retains only in-frame clones and omits some. The sample has 19,000 or so clones; roughly 75% are singletons. The chain couples TRBV10-3 to TRBJ2-1; TRBD2 agrees at 9 bases. The sequence was obtained from an adult with an advanced solid tumor such as melanoma, head and neck, liver or kidney cancer. The sequenced sample was CD4+ or CD8+ T cells sorted from blood, obtained in a trial of the OX40 agonist ivuxolimab. CDR3 region: CAISSGEGSGWFF. The CDR3 nucleotides read TGTGCCATCTCTAGCGGGGAGGGAAGTGGTTGGTTCTTC.